Given below is one TCR beta chain in context. The antigen is not known. ViraFEST expansion of antigen-specific CD4+ T cells with viral peptide pools preceded sequencing. Cells that had been cultured for approximately eleven days were the source of isolated CD4+ T cells. This individual contracted SARS-CoV-2 between March and December 2020, as verified by PCR. Clones were read by immunoSEQ multiplex PCR, and TCRdb kept only the in-frame ones, dropping some. The table shows around 46,000 clones, with approximately 70% occurring only once. The entry originates in a study of vaccination effects on CD4 cells after COVID-19. This CDR3 contains 16 residues. V lost 4 bases, J lost 0 bases, and 9 bases stayed unmatched. Germline CDR1 SNHLY, CDR2 FYNNEI.

The chain has TRBV2 and TRBJ2-7; 7 positions match TRBD2. The TCR comes from a human donor who had a prior SARS-CoV-2 infection. This specimen consisted of CD4+ T cells from PBMCs cultured with a peptide pool, obtained before COVID-19 vaccination. CDR3 loop: CASSGVPAGISYEQYF. The CDR3 bases are TGTGCCAGCAGTGGAGTCCCAGCGGGAATCTCCTACGAGCAGTACTTC.